This is a list of T cell receptor beta chains from one sample in a study of T-cell reconstitution after alpha-beta-depleted transplantation in children. Each CDR3 protein is one row after TCRdb ran MiXCR on the PCR reads. The sample shows 200,000 to 300,000 distinct CDR3 sequences, roughly 23% of them seen only once. Sequencing used PBMCs, obtained before TCRalphabeta/CD19-depleted stem cell transplant. These receptors came from a girl aged 2 to 9 with Fanconi anemia, due to receive a stem cell transplant. Both conserved end residues are part of each CDR3. The D gene is left open where the match is weak. Some rows mark clone size as missing; the rest say once, few, many or name a class of expanded clone.

V gene: TRBV28
D gene: .
clone size: few
J gene: TRBJ2-7
CDR3 protein: CASSRFLGAYEQYF
CDR3 DNA: TGTGCCAGCAGTCGGTTTCTGGGCGCCTACGAGCAGTACTTC

V gene: TRBV16
D gene: TRBD2
clone size: .
J gene: TRBJ2-3
CDR3 protein: CASSQSGLAGEVAGDTDTQYF
CDR3 DNA: TGTGCCAGCAGCCAATCTGGACTAGCGGGAGAAGTAGCAGGAGACACAGATACGCAGTATTTT

V gene: TRBV20-1
D gene: .
clone size: .
J gene: TRBJ1-1
CDR3 protein: CSARSVNDPMNTEAFF
CDR3 DNA: TGCAGTGCTAGGTCGGTTAACGACCCAATGAACACTGAAGCTTTCTTT

V gene: TRBV5-1
D gene: .
clone size: few
J gene: TRBJ2-7
CDR3 protein: CASSPPLIRGPGGQYF
CDR3 DNA: TGCGCCAGCAGCCCCCCCCTTATTAGAGGGCCAGGAGGGCAGTACTTC

V gene: TRBV25-1
D gene: TRBD1
clone size: .
J gene: TRBJ2-2
CDR3 protein: CASSGTGAGELFF
CDR3 DNA: TGTGCCAGCAGTGGAACAGGGGCCGGGGAGCTGTTTTTT

V gene: TRBV7-9
D gene: .
clone size: few
J gene: TRBJ2-2
CDR3 protein: CASIEGWGSRTGELFF
CDR3 DNA: TGTGCCAGCATCGAGGGGTGGGGGTCGCGGACCGGGGAGCTGTTTTTT

V gene: TRBV15
D gene: TRBD1
clone size: .
J gene: TRBJ1-5
CDR3 protein: CATSIRQGHQPQHF
CDR3 DNA: TGTGCCACCAGCATAAGACAGGGACATCAGCCCCAGCATTTT

V gene: TRBV5-6
D gene: TRBD2
clone size: many
J gene: TRBJ2-3
CDR3 protein: CASSLAPSGGGTDTQYF
CDR3 DNA: TGTGCCAGCAGCTTGGCCCCTAGCGGGGGTGGCACAGATACGCAGTATTTT

V gene: TRBV12-3/TRBV12-4
D gene: .
clone size: many
J gene: TRBJ2-5
CDR3 protein: CASSLPWDVQYF
CDR3 DNA: TGTGCCAGCAGTTTACCCTGGGACGTCCAGTACTTC

V gene: TRBV7-8
D gene: .
clone size: once
J gene: TRBJ2-2
CDR3 protein: CASSPRQDANTGELFF
CDR3 DNA: TGTGCCAGCAGCCCCCGACAGGACGCGAACACCGGGGAGCTGTTTTTT

V gene: TRBV20-1
D gene: .
clone size: few
J gene: TRBJ2-1
CDR3 protein: CSAMFASYSFGNEQFF
CDR3 DNA: TGCAGTGCTATGTTTGCTAGCTACTCCTTCGGCAATGAGCAGTTCTTC

V gene: TRBV9
D gene: .
clone size: many
J gene: TRBJ2-7
CDR3 protein: CASSVSWASYEQYF
CDR3 DNA: TGTGCCAGCAGCGTATCCTGGGCCTCCTACGAGCAGTACTTC

V gene: TRBV29-1
D gene: .
clone size: many
J gene: TRBJ2-3
CDR3 protein: CSLSREVITDTQYF
CDR3 DNA: TGCAGCTTAAGTAGGGAGGTTATCACAGATACGCAGTATTTT

V gene: TRBV2
D gene: TRBD2
clone size: .
J gene: TRBJ2-3
CDR3 protein: CASRWTSGGPSTDTQYF
CDR3 DNA: TGTGCCAGCAGGTGGACTAGCGGGGGACCTAGCACAGATACGCAGTATTTT

V gene: TRBV27
D gene: TRBD2
clone size: .
J gene: TRBJ2-1
CDR3 protein: CASSSQGLADYNEQFF
CDR3 DNA: TGTGCCAGCAGTTCACAGGGACTAGCGGACTACAATGAGCAGTTCTTC

V gene: TRBV29-1
D gene: .
clone size: many
J gene: TRBJ1-1
CDR3 protein: CSVGMGHTAFF
CDR3 DNA: TGCAGCGTTGGAATGGGGCACACGGCTTTCTTT

V gene: TRBV6-5
D gene: TRBD2
clone size: .
J gene: TRBJ2-7
CDR3 protein: CASSYSGTSLYEQYF
CDR3 DNA: TGTGCCAGCAGTTACAGCGGGACGTCGCTCTACGAGCAGTACTTC

V gene: TRBV5-1
D gene: .
clone size: many
J gene: TRBJ1-2
CDR3 protein: CASSPGPPANYGYTF
CDR3 DNA: TGCGCCAGCAGCCCGGGACCGCCAGCTAACTATGGCTACACCTTC

V gene: TRBV12-3/TRBV12-4
D gene: .
clone size: few
J gene: TRBJ1-1
CDR3 protein: CASAFRLGGKTNTEAFF
CDR3 DNA: TGTGCCAGCGCTTTTCGGCTTGGGGGGAAAACGAACACTGAAGCTTTCTTT

V gene: TRBV2
D gene: TRBD1
clone size: .
J gene: TRBJ2-7
CDR3 protein: CASSVTIYRGAYEQYF
CDR3 DNA: TGTGCCAGCAGTGTCACAATCTACAGGGGCGCCTACGAGCAGTACTTC

V gene: TRBV20-1
D gene: TRBD1
clone size: .
J gene: TRBJ2-7
CDR3 protein: CSARAWDRDYEQYF
CDR3 DNA: TGCAGTGCTAGAGCCTGGGACAGGGACTACGAGCAGTACTTC

V gene: TRBV28
D gene: TRBD1
clone size: .
J gene: TRBJ2-7
CDR3 protein: CASKRTGGPYEQYF
CDR3 DNA: TGTGCCAGTAAACGGACAGGGGGTCCCTACGAGCAGTACTTC

V gene: TRBV23-1
D gene: .
clone size: once
J gene: TRBJ2-2
CDR3 protein: CASSQPPRGRPGSCFF
CDR3 DNA: .

V gene: TRBV11-2
D gene: TRBD2
clone size: many
J gene: TRBJ2-3
CDR3 protein: CASRPIKGLAGGDDTQYF
CDR3 DNA: TGTGCCAGCAGACCGATTAAAGGACTAGCGGGGGGCGACGATACGCAGTATTTT

V gene: TRBV20-1
D gene: .
clone size: few
J gene: TRBJ2-7
CDR3 protein: CSASQGYEQYF
CDR3 DNA: TGCAGTGCTAGCCAGGGGTACGAGCAGTACTTC

V gene: TRBV10-3
D gene: TRBD2
clone size: many
J gene: TRBJ2-5
CDR3 protein: CAISRTSGYQETQYF
CDR3 DNA: TGTGCCATCAGCCGGACTAGCGGGTACCAAGAGACCCAGTACTTC

V gene: TRBV20-1
D gene: .
clone size: many
J gene: TRBJ1-2
CDR3 protein: CSAIVGTSQAGNGYTF
CDR3 DNA: TGCAGTGCTATAGTGGGAACTTCGCAGGCGGGGAATGGCTACACCTTC

V gene: TRBV20-1
D gene: .
clone size: .
J gene: TRBJ2-5
CDR3 protein: CSARDPRAYQETQYF
CDR3 DNA: TGCAGTGCTAGAGATCCGCGGGCGTACCAAGAGACCCAGTACTTC

V gene: TRBV12-3/TRBV12-4
D gene: .
clone size: many
J gene: TRBJ2-7
CDR3 protein: CASSFGRGPYEQYF
CDR3 DNA: TGTGCCAGCAGTTTTGGTAGGGGCCCCTACGAGCAGTACTTC

V gene: TRBV29-1
D gene: .
clone size: many
J gene: TRBJ2-1
CDR3 protein: CSVLTGTEQFF
CDR3 DNA: TGCAGCGTTCTAACCGGGACGGAGCAGTTCTTC

V gene: TRBV20-1
D gene: TRBD2
clone size: .
J gene: TRBJ2-7
CDR3 protein: CSARGLGLAGGPFSYEQYF
CDR3 DNA: TGCAGTGCTAGGGGTTTGGGACTAGCGGGAGGACCGTTCTCCTACGAGCAGTACTTC

V gene: TRBV12-3/TRBV12-4
D gene: TRBD1
clone size: few
J gene: TRBJ2-1
CDR3 protein: CASSPRDRGLHEQFF
CDR3 DNA: TGTGCCAGCAGTCCCCGGGACAGGGGGCTCCATGAGCAGTTCTTC

V gene: TRBV6-2/TRBV6-3
D gene: .
clone size: once
J gene: TRBJ2-3
CDR3 protein: CASRYPRERATDTQYF
CDR3 DNA: TGTGCCAGCAGGTATCCCCGGGAGAGGGCCACAGATACGCAGTATTTT

V gene: TRBV12-3/TRBV12-4
D gene: TRBD1
clone size: many
J gene: TRBJ1-5
CDR3 protein: CASSPRTGVSNQPQHF
CDR3 DNA: TGTGCCAGCAGTCCGAGGACAGGGGTTAGCAATCAGCCCCAGCATTTT

V gene: TRBV12-3/TRBV12-4
D gene: .
clone size: many
J gene: TRBJ2-1
CDR3 protein: CASSFGGREQFF
CDR3 DNA: TGTGCCAGCAGTTTCGGGGGACGCGAGCAGTTCTTC

V gene: TRBV20-1
D gene: .
clone size: many
J gene: TRBJ1-1
CDR3 protein: CSATTWTALKAFF
CDR3 DNA: TGCAGTGCTACTACTTGGACCGCTCTTAAAGCTTTCTTT

V gene: TRBV6-5
D gene: TRBD2
clone size: many
J gene: TRBJ2-7
CDR3 protein: CASSFYQREVEQYF
CDR3 DNA: TGTGCCAGCAGTTTCTACCAGCGGGAAGTCGAGCAGTACTTC

V gene: TRBV29-1
D gene: .
clone size: many
J gene: TRBJ2-3
CDR3 protein: CSVARGTDTQYF
CDR3 DNA: TGCAGCGTTGCCCGGGGCACAGATACGCAGTATTTT

V gene: TRBV27
D gene: TRBD1
clone size: .
J gene: TRBJ1-4
CDR3 protein: CASSFHIITGGNEKLFF
CDR3 DNA: TGTGCCAGCAGTTTCCACATAATCACAGGGGGAAATGAAAAACTGTTTTTT

V gene: TRBV29-1
D gene: TRBD2
clone size: .
J gene: TRBJ2-1
CDR3 protein: CSVGGLAGRYNEQFF
CDR3 DNA: TGCAGCGTTGGGGGACTAGCGGGGAGATACAATGAGCAGTTCTTC

V gene: TRBV5-6
D gene: .
clone size: many
J gene: TRBJ1-3
CDR3 protein: CASSITILSGNTIYF
CDR3 DNA: TGTGCCAGCAGTATAACTATTCTCTCTGGAAACACCATATATTTT

V gene: TRBV28
D gene: .
clone size: many
J gene: TRBJ2-7
CDR3 protein: CASSLSYYEQYF
CDR3 DNA: TGTGCCAGCAGTTTATCCTACTACGAGCAGTACTTC

V gene: TRBV7-3
D gene: .
clone size: .
J gene: TRBJ2-2
CDR3 protein: CASSSTGPTGELFF
CDR3 DNA: TGTGCCAGCAGCTCGACGGGGCCCACCGGGGAGCTGTTTTTT

V gene: TRBV15
D gene: .
clone size: .
J gene: TRBJ2-7
CDR3 protein: CATSRGLVDYEQYF
CDR3 DNA: TGTGCCACCAGCAGAGGACTAGTTGACTACGAGCAGTACTTC

V gene: TRBV5-1
D gene: .
clone size: many
J gene: TRBJ2-5
CDR3 protein: CASSELGETQYF
CDR3 DNA: TGCGCCAGCAGCGAGTTGGGAGAGACCCAGTACTTC

V gene: TRBV5-1
D gene: .
clone size: few
J gene: TRBJ2-2
CDR3 protein: CASSPYFGELFF
CDR3 DNA: TGCGCCAGCAGCCCATATTTCGGGGAGCTGTTTTTT

V gene: TRBV20-1
D gene: .
clone size: few
J gene: TRBJ2-1
CDR3 protein: CSARDPKRAGEQFF
CDR3 DNA: TGCAGTGCTAGAGATCCGAAGCGGGCTGGTGAGCAGTTCTTC

V gene: TRBV5-1
D gene: .
clone size: many
J gene: TRBJ1-1
CDR3 protein: CASSAGRTSYTEAFF
CDR3 DNA: TGCGCCAGCAGCGCCGGTCGGACAAGCTACACTGAAGCTTTCTTT

V gene: TRBV28
D gene: TRBD1
clone size: few
J gene: TRBJ2-5
CDR3 protein: CASNPDRGKQETQYF
CDR3 DNA: TGTGCCAGCAACCCCGACAGGGGGAAACAAGAGACCCAGTACTTC

V gene: TRBV5-1
D gene: .
clone size: .
J gene: TRBJ2-7
CDR3 protein: CASSLAMNYEQYF
CDR3 DNA: TGCGCCAGCAGCTTGGCGATGAACTACGAGCAGTACTTC